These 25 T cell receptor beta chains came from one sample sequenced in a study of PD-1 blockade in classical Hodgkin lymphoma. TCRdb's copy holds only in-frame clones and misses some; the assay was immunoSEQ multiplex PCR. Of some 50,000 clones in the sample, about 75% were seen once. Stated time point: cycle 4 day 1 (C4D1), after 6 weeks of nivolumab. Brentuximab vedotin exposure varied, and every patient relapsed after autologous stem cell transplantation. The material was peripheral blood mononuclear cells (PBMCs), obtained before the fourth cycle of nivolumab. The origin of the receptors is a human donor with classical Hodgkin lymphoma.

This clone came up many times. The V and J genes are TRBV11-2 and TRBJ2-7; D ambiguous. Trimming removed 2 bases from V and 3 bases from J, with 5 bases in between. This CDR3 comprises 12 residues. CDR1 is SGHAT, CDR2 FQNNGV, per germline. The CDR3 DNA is TGTGCCAGCAGCTTACTCGTCTACGAGCAGTACTTC. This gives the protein CASSLLVYEQYF.

CDR3 nucleotides: TGTGCCAGCAGCAAAAGAGGCATCTACGAGCAGTACTTC. Its translation: CASSKRGIYEQYF. The chain is built from TRBV7-2 and TRBJ2-7; D is undetermined. Trimming pared 5 bases from V and 3 bases from J, leaving 11 bases between. Germline loops: CDR1 SGHTA, CDR2 FQGNSA. This CDR3 has 13 residues.

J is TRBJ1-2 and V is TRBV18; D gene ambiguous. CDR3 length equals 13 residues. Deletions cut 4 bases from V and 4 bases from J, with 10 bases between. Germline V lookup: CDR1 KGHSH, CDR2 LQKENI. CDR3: CASSQGRFYGYTF. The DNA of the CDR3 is TGTGCCAGCTCACAGGGCAGGTTCTATGGCTACACCTTC.

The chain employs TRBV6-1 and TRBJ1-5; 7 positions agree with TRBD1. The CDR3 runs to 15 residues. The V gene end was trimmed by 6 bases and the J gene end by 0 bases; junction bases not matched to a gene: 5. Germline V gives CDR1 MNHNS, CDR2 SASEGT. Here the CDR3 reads CASSGTAYSNQPQHF. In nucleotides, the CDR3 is TGTGCCAGCAGCGGGACAGCTTATAGCAATCAGCCCCAGCATTTT.

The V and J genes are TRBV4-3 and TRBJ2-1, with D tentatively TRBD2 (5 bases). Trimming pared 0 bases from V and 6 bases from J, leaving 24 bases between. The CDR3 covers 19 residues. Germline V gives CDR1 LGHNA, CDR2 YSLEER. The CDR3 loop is CASSQDRGWSGIYSNEQFF. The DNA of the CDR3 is TGCGCCAGCAGCCAAGATCGAGGATGGAGCGGTATCTATTCCAATGAGCAGTTCTTC.

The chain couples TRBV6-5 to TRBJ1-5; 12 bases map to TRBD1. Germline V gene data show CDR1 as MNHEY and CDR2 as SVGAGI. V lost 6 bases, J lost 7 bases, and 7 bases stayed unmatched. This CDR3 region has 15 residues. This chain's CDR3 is CASSPGQGALQPQHF. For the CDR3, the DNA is TGTGCCAGCAGCCCGGGACAGGGGGCACTACAGCCCCAGCATTTT.

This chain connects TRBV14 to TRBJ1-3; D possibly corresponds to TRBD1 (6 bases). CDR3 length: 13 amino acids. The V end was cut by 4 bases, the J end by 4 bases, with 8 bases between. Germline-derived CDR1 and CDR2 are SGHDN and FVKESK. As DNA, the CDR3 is TGTGCCAGCAGCCCCGGACAGGGAAACACCATATATTTT. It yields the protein CASSPGQGNTIYF.

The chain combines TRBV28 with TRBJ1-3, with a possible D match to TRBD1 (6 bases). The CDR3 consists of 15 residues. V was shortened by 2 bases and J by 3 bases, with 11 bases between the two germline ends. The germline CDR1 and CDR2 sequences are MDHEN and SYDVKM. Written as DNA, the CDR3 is TGTGCCAGCAGTTTAAACCCAGGGGTTGGAAACACCATATATTTT. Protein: CASSLNPGVGNTIYF. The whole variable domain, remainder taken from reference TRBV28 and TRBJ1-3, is DVKVTQSSRYLVKRTGEKVFLECVQDMDHENMFWYRQDPGLGLRLIYFSYDVKMKEKGDIPEGYSVSREKKERFSLILESASTNQTSMYLCASSLNPGVGNTIYFGEGSWLTVV.

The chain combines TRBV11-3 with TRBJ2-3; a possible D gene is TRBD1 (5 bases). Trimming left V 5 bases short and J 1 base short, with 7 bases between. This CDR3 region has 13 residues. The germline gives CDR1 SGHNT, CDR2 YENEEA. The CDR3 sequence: CASSVGGTDTQYF. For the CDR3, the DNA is TGTGCCAGCAGCGTAGGGGGCACAGATACGCAGTATTTT.

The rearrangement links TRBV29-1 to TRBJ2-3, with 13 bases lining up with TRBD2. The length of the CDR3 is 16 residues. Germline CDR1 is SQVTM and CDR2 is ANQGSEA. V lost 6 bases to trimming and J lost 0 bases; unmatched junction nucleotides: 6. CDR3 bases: TGCAGCGTACGGGGACTAGCGGGATCTAGCACAGATACGCAGTATTTT. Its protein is CSVRGLAGSSTDTQYF.

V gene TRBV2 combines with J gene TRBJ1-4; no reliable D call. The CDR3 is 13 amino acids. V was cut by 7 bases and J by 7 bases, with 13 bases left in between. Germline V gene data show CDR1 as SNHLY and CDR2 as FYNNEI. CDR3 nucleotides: TGTGCCAGCAACCGGGTTGATGGTGAAAAACTGTTTTTT. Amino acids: CASNRVDGEKLFF.

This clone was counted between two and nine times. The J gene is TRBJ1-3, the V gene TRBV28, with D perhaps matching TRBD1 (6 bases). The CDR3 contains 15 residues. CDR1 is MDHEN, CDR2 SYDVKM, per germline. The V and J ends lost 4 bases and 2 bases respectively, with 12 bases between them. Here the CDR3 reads CASSSLRTAGNTIYF. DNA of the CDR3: TGTGCCAGCAGTTCCTTGAGGACAGCTGGAAACACCATATATTTT.

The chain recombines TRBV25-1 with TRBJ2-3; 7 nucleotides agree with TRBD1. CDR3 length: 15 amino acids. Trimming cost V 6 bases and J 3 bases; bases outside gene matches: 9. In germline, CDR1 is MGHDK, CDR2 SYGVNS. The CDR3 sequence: CASRGGQVRTDTQYF. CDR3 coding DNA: TGTGCCAGCAGAGGAGGACAGGTTAGAACAGATACGCAGTATTTT.

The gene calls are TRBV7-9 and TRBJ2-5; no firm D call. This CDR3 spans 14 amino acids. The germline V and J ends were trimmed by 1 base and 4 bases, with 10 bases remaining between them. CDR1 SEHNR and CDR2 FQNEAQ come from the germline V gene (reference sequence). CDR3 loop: CASSLVGAGETQYF. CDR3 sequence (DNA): TGTGCCAGCAGCTTAGTTGGAGCCGGAGAGACCCAGTACTTC. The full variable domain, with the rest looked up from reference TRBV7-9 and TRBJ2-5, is DTGVSQNPRHKITKRGQNVTFRCDPISEHNRLYWYRQTLGQGPEFLTYFQNEAQLEKSRLLSDRFSAERPKGSFSTLEIQRTEQGDSAMYLCASSLVGAGETQYFGPGTRLLVL.

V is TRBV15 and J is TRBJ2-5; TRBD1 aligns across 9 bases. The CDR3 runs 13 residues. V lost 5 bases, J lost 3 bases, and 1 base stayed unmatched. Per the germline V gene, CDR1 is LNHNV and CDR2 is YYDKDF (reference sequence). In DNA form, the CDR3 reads TGTGCCACCAGCGGACAGGGGAAAGAGACCCAGTACTTC. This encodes CATSGQGKETQYF. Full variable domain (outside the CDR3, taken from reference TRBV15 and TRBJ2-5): DAMVIQNPRYQVTQFGKPVTLSCSQTLNHNVMYWYQQKSSQAPKLLFHYYDKDFNNEADTPDNFQSRRPNTSFCFLDIRSPGLGDTAMYLCATSGQGKETQYFGPGTRLLVL.

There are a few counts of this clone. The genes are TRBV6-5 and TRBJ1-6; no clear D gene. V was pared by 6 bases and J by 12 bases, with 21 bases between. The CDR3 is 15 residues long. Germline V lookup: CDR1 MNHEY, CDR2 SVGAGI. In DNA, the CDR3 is TGTGCCAGCAGACCACCCGGCAGCTTGCGTGGACCCCTCCACTTT. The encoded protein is CASRPPGSLRGPLHF.

CDR3 amino acids: CASRRDANSPLHF. CDR3 nucleotides: TGCGCCAGCCGCCGGGACGCAAATTCACCCCTCCACTTT. The rearrangement uses TRBV5-1 and TRBJ1-6, with D perhaps matching TRBD1 (5 bases). Germline V lookup: CDR1 SGHRS, CDR2 YFSETQ. V lost 7 bases and J 7 bases, leaving 12 bases between the germline ends. This CDR3 spans 13 amino acids. Combining the CDR3 with reference TRBV5-1 and TRBJ1-6 gives the whole variable domain KAGVTQTPRYLIKTRGQQVTLSCSPISGHRSVSWYQQTPGQGLQFLFEYFSETQRNKGNFPGRFSGRQFSNSRSEMNVSTLELGDSALYLCASRRDANSPLHFGNGTRLTVT.

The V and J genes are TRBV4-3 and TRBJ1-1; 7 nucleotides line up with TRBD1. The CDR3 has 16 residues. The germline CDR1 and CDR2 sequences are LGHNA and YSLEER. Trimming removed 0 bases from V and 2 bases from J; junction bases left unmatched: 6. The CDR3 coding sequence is TGCGCCAGCAGCCAAGAGGTGGACAGGCTAAACACTGAAGCTTTCTTT. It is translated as CASSQEVDRLNTEAFF.

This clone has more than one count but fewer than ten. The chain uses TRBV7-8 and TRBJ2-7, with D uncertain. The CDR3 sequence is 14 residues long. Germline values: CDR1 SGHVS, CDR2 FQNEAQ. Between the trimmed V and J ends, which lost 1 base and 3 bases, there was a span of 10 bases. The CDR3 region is CASSLGGSVYEQYF. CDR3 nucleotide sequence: TGTGCCAGCAGCTTAGGGGGTTCTGTCTACGAGCAGTACTTC.

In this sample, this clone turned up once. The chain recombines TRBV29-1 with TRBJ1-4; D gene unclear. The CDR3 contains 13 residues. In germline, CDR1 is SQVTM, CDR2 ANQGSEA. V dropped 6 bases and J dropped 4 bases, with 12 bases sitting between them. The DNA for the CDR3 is TGCAGCGTCCTTGGGCCCGTTAATGAAAAACTGTTTTTT. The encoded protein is CSVLGPVNEKLFF.

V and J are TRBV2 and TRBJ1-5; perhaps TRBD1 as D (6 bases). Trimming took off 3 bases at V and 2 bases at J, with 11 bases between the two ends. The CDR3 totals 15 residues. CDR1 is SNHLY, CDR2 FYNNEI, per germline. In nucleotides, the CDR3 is TGTGCCAGCAGTGATGCGGGGGCCGGCAATCAGCCCCAGCATTTT. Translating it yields CASSDAGAGNQPQHF.

CDR3 in amino acids: CASSDMGGRSHEQFF. CDR3 DNA: TGCGCCAGCAGTGATATGGGCGGGAGGAGCCATGAGCAGTTCTTC. This chain connects TRBV10-2 to TRBJ2-1; 8 nucleotides match TRBD2. Germline V gives CDR1 WSHSY, CDR2 SAAADI. V dropped 3 bases and J dropped 8; count of bases not matched to a gene: 9. The CDR3 runs to 15 residues.

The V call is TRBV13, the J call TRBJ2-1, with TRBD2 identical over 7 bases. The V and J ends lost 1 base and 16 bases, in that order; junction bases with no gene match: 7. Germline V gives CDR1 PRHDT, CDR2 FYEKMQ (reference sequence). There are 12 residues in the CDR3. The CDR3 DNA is TGTGCCAGCAGCTTAGTGACTAGCTCTCGCTTCTTC. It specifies CASSLVTSSRFF.

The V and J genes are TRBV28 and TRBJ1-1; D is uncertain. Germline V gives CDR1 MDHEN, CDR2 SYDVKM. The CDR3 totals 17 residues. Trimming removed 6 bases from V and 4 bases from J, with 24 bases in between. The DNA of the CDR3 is TGTGCCAGCAGGGCGAGACTTGTAGGATCCCTAACCACTGAAGCTTTCTTT. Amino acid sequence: CASRARLVGSLTTEAFF.

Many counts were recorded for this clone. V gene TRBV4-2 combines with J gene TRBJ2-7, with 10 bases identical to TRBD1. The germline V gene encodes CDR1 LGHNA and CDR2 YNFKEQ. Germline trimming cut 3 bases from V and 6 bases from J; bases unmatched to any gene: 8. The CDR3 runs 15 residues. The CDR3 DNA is TGTGCCAGCAGCCAGTCCGGGACAGGGGCTTCCGAGCAGTACTTC. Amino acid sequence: CASSQSGTGASEQYF.